Each of the 24 T cell receptor beta chains below was sequenced from the same sample in a study of blood T cells in healthy people across ages. The authors ran a second PCR of 7 to 11 cycles using a sample-barcoded 5' primer and a J-beta primer mix. TCRdb used MiXCR to reprocess the 5' RACE reads, holding one entry per CDR3 protein. The sample has almost 1 million distinct CDR3 sequences, about 51% seen once. The specimen was blood. The origin of the receptors is a woman aged 60-75 years in good health.

The CDR3 sequence: CSVSQGNQPQHF. For the CDR3, the DNA is TGCAGCGTTAGCCAGGGAAATCAGCCCCAGCATTTT. This rearrangement joins TRBV29-1 to TRBJ1-5; the D gene is possibly TRBD1 (5 bases). The CDR3 length is 12 residues. V lost 5 bases and J 4 bases, leaving 9 bases between the germline ends. Germline V gene sequence: CDR1 SQVTM, CDR2 ANQGSEA.

J is TRBJ2-7 and V is TRBV6-6; 7 bases match TRBD2. The CDR3 runs 15 residues. Trimming at V came to 2 bases and at J to 2 bases, leaving 6 bases not matched to a gene. CDR1 and CDR2 from the germline V gene are MNHNY and SVGAGI (reference sequence). The CDR3 coding sequence is TGTGCCAGCAGTTACGGCGCGGGAGCCACCTACGAGCAGTACTTC. The encoded protein is CASSYGAGATYEQYF.

The chain uses TRBV7-2 and TRBJ2-3; 9 bases fit TRBD2. The CDR3 has 14 residues. The germline V gene has CDR1 SGHTA and CDR2 FQGNSA. V was pared by 3 bases and J by 8 bases, with 6 bases of the junction left unmatched. CDR3 residues: CASSFEPAGGTQYF. CDR3 in DNA: TGTGCCAGCAGCTTTGAACCAGCGGGAGGTACGCAGTATTTT.

V usage is TRBV2 and J usage is TRBJ2-5; TRBD2 matches 7 bases. CDR1 SNHLY and CDR2 FYNNEI come from the germline V gene. The length of the CDR3 is 12 residues. Trimming removed 8 bases from V and 3 bases from J; junction bases left unmatched: 3. The CDR3 bases are TGTGCCAGCGGGGCGGGAGAAGAGACCCAGTACTTC. Its protein product is CASGAGEETQYF.

CDR3 in DNA: TGCAGTGCTAGAGATCCTGCAGGGGGGTCCTACGAGCAGTACTTC. This translates into CSARDPAGGSYEQYF. The rearrangement joins TRBV20-1 to TRBJ2-7; maybe TRBD1 (7 bases). The CDR3 sequence is 15 residues long. Germline values: CDR1 DFQATT, CDR2 SNEGSKA (reference sequence). V lost 0 bases and J lost 1, with 13 bases in between.

The gene calls are TRBV9 and TRBJ2-5; D is unclear. The better agreement between TRBJ2-7 and the DNA end casts doubt on the J call. There are 15 residues in the CDR3. The germline V gene has CDR1 SGDLS and CDR2 YYNGEE. The CDR3 bases are TGTGCCAGCAGCGTAGGCAATGACCCGAGCTACGAGCAGTACTTC. This gives the protein CASSVGNDPSYEQYF.

The rearrangement uses TRBV4-2 and TRBJ2-7, with D possibly being TRBD1 (6 bases). CDR1 is LGHNA, CDR2 YNFKEQ, per germline. The CDR3 length is 15 residues. V lost 1 base, J lost 9 bases, and 19 bases lay in between. The CDR3 region is CASSQVEVGGTGQYF. The CDR3 nucleotides read TGTGCCAGCAGCCAAGTAGAGGTAGGGGGAACTGGGCAGTACTTC.

The J gene is TRBJ1-2, the V gene TRBV5-1, with D perhaps TRBD1 (6 bases). CDR3 size: 18 residues. V was shortened by 4 bases and J by 1 base, with 23 bases between the two germline ends. CDR1 and CDR2 from the germline V gene are SGHRS and YFSETQ. In DNA form, the CDR3 reads TGCGCCAGCAGCGCTTCAGCGGCAGGGGCATCCTTTAACTATGGCTACACCTTC. Its protein is CASSASAAGASFNYGYTF. The full variable domain, with the rest looked up from reference TRBV5-1 and TRBJ1-2, is KAGVTQTPRYLIKTRGQQVTLSCSPISGHRSVSWYQQTPGQGLQFLFEYFSETQRNKGNFPGRFSGRQFSNSRSEMNVSTLELGDSALYLCASSASAAGASFNYGYTFGSGTRLTVV.

The V gene is TRBV7-2, the J gene TRBJ1-2; D may be TRBD1 (5 bases). Deletions cut 4 bases from V and 4 bases from J, with 16 bases between. This CDR3 region has 15 residues. The germline V gene has CDR1 SGHTA and CDR2 FQGNSA. The CDR3 protein is CASSYHQGGGYGYTF. CDR3 bases: TGTGCCAGCAGCTATCACCAGGGAGGCGGCTATGGCTACACCTTC. The variable domain in full, completed from reference TRBV7-2 and TRBJ1-2, reads GAGVSQSPSNKVTEKGKDVELRCDPISGHTALYWYRQSLGQGLEFLIYFQGNSAPDKSGLPSDRFSAERTGGSVSTLTIQRTQQEDSAVYLCASSYHQGGGYGYTFGSGTRLTVV.

The V gene is TRBV10-3, the J gene TRBJ2-4; 12 bases agree with TRBD2. Gene TRBJ2-7 matches the end of the DNA better, so the J call may be wrong. The CDR3 has 13 amino acids. CDR1 and CDR2 (germline): ENHRY, SYGVKD. The CDR3, as DNA: TGTGCCCCCCGGACTAGCGGGACCTACGAGCAGTACTTC. Its protein product is CAPRTSGTYEQYF.

The genes are TRBV3-1 and TRBJ2-7; D is unclear. Germline V lookup: CDR1 LGHDT, CDR2 YNNKEL (reference sequence). There are 14 residues in the CDR3. V was cut by 6 bases and J by 2 bases, with 14 bases left in between. The CDR3 DNA reads TGTGCCAGCAGGAAAGGAGCTTCAGCCTACGAGCAGTACTTC. Translating it yields CASRKGASAYEQYF.

The chain carries TRBV7-9 and TRBJ2-2; TRBD2 matches at 10 bases. The CDR3 sequence is 17 residues long. V trimming: 4 bases; J trimming: 8 bases; junction bases outside the gene matches: 13. Germline CDR1 reads SEHNR; CDR2 reads FQNEAQ (reference sequence). CDR3 DNA sequence: TGTGCCAGCAGCTCGGCACTAGCGGGACCTTATGGAGGGGAGCTGTTTTTT. Its translation is CASSSALAGPYGGELFF.

V and J are TRBV28 and TRBJ2-7; a possible D gene is TRBD2 (5 bases). The CDR3 runs to 13 residues. Trimming cost V 6 bases and J 0 bases, with 9 bases left between them. Germline values: CDR1 MDHEN, CDR2 SYDVKM. CDR3 amino acids: CASRRAASYEQYF. The CDR3 DNA is TGTGCCAGCAGACGAGCGGCCTCCTACGAGCAGTACTTC.

This clonotype has more than one count but fewer than ten. The CDR3 nucleotides read TGTGCCAGCAGCGTCCAGGGAGGGACTAATGAAAAACTGTTTTTT. Translation: CASSVQGGTNEKLFF. The V and J genes are TRBV2 and TRBJ1-4; possible D gene TRBD1, 5 bases. Germline CDR1 reads SNHLY; CDR2 reads FYNNEI. The CDR3 runs 15 residues. Trimming took 6 bases from V and 2 from J, leaving 13 bases between them.

This clonotype has just a few counts. The chain carries TRBV15 and TRBJ2-5; 8 nucleotides line up with TRBD2. From germline, CDR1 is LNHNV and CDR2 YYDKDF (reference sequence). V lost 1 base, J lost 0 bases, and 7 bases stayed unmatched. The CDR3 extends over 17 amino acids. The CDR3 DNA is TGTGCCACCAGCAGAGGTTCCCGCGGGGGGTACCAAGAGACCCAGTACTTC. This gives the protein CATSRGSRGGYQETQYF.

In this sample, this clonotype turned up a few times. The CDR3 nucleotides read TGTGCCATCAGTTCCGGAGAGACCCAGTACTTC. It encodes CAISSGETQYF. The J gene is TRBJ2-5, the V gene TRBV10-3; D gene ambiguous. Germline V gene sequence: CDR1 ENHRY, CDR2 SYGVKD. CDR3 length: 11 amino acids. V lost 5 bases and J 4 bases, leaving 5 bases between the germline ends.

This clonotype was found a few times. This sequence joins TRBV4-1 and TRBJ2-3; no definite D call. Trimming removed 1 base from V and 5 bases from J, with 13 bases in between. The CDR3 loop spans 15 amino acids. Germline V gene data show CDR1 as MGHRA and CDR2 as YSYEKL. The CDR3 loop reads CASSQGPKVRDTQYF. The DNA of the CDR3 is TGCGCCAGCAGCCAAGGGCCCAAAGTGAGAGATACGCAGTATTTT.

The chain is built from TRBV7-9 and TRBJ1-6, with D uncertain. V was pared by 5 bases and J by 6 bases, with 11 bases between. In germline, CDR1 is SEHNR, CDR2 FQNEAQ (reference sequence). There are 14 residues in the CDR3. The DNA for the CDR3 is TGTGCCAGCAGCCCCTGGGATGGTAATTCACCCCTCCACTTT. Amino acid sequence: CASSPWDGNSPLHF.

V is TRBV29-1 and J is TRBJ1-1; no clear D. The CDR3 sequence is 14 residues long. Trimming stripped 4 bases from V and 5 bases from J, with 17 bases between. The germline gives CDR1 SQVTM, CDR2 ANQGSEA. CDR3 region: CSVAQSSTGTEAFF. For the CDR3, the DNA is TGCAGCGTTGCACAGTCCTCGACTGGAACTGAAGCTTTCTTT.

J is TRBJ2-7 and V is TRBV12-3 or TRBV12-4, with TRBD2 as a possible D gene (6 bases). V lost 7 bases and J lost 2, with 12 bases in between. The CDR3 runs 13 residues. The CDR3 nucleotides read TGTGCCAGCACCGGGGGTTCAGCCTACGAGCAGTACTTC. Protein sequence: CASTGGSAYEQYF.

This sequence joins TRBV12-3 or TRBV12-4 and TRBJ2-7; D ambiguous. V was clipped by 5 bases and J by 4 bases, with 12 bases between them. The CDR3 length is 13 residues. CDR3 sequence (DNA): TGTGCCAGCAGTGTCCATATTCGGTACGAGCAGTACTTC. Amino acid sequence: CASSVHIRYEQYF.

As regards this clonotype: Compared with germline, one end of the junction differs, possibly owing to a read error. The J gene is TRBJ2-3, the V gene TRBV28; TRBD2 agrees at 9 bases. The CDR3 is 16 amino acids. The germline CDR1 and CDR2 sequences are MDHEN and SYDVKM. CDR3 amino acids: CASSRRLAGITDAQYF. The DNA of the CDR3 is TGTGCCAGCAGTCGCCGGCTAGCGGGGATCACAGATGCGCAGTATTTT.

This clonotype was seen a few times. The genes are TRBV12-3 or TRBV12-4 and TRBJ1-1; possible D gene TRBD1, 5 bases. The V gene lost 7 bases and the J gene lost 2 bases, with 14 bases spanning the gap. There are 14 residues in the CDR3. This CDR3 reads CASTTGHLNTEAFF. CDR3 DNA sequence: TGTGCCAGCACTACCGGACACCTTAACACTGAAGCTTTCTTT.

This clonotype was detected a few times. The chain combines TRBV28 with TRBJ2-3; D tentatively fits TRBD1 or TRBD2 (5 bases each). V was shortened by 7 bases and J by 2 bases, with 10 bases between the two germline ends. Germline CDR1 and CDR2: MDHEN and SYDVKM. CDR3 length: 13 residues. CDR3 DNA: TGTGCCAGCAACGGGGCAAACACAGATACGCAGTATTTT. Its protein is CASNGANTDTQYF.